This TCR beta chain was documented in a study of molecular identifiers for immune sequencing clone quantification. This clonotype came up many times. TCRdb used MiXCR to reprocess the PCR reads, holding one entry per CDR3 protein. This sample has approximately 670,000 distinct CDR3 sequences, with just under 20% found just once. Germline V CDR1 and CDR2: MRHNA, SNTAGT. This CDR3 comprises 16 residues. The J segment lost 4 bases and the V segment lost 7 bases, leaving 12 bases of the junction unmatched. The TCR sequence derives from a human donor in good health. Some libraries in this study had Jurkat cell RNA spiked in. This chain joins TRBV6-4 and TRBJ1-2, with 10 bases aligning to TRBD1. The material sequenced was naive CD8+ T cells from blood, with Jurkat cell RNA spiked in. Subset of the sample: FACS-sorted CD8+CD4-CCR7+CD45RA+ naive T cells. The CDR3 loop reads CASTNSPGTGVYGYTF. CDR3 DNA: TGTGCCAGCACCAATAGCCCGGGGACAGGGGTCTATGGCTACACCTTC.